This T cell receptor (beta chain) was identified in a study of cytomegalovirus exposure and HLA in healthy donors. Study observations and caveats: There were a few CMV-associated chains whose specificity for CMV antigens was confirmed in vitro. Investigators reported about 160 TCR beta chains as tied to cytomegalovirus.

Remarks on this clone: No antigen is known for it.

The trim removed 7 bases at V and 5 bases at J, leaving 6 bases unmatched. This CDR3 is 14 amino acids long. Per germline, CDR1 MDHEN and CDR2 SYDVKM. Method: immunoSEQ multiplex PCR; TCRdb's copy keeps in-frame clones and lacks some. The sample holds roughly 140,000 clones, roughly 90% seen once. This chain connects TRBV28 to TRBJ2-5, with 11 bases identical to TRBD1. The specimen sequenced was PBMCs. This TCR derives from a man in his late teens or twenties in good health and CMV-seronegative. The CDR3 nucleotides read TGTGCCAGCACCTGGACAGGGGGCGTTGAGACCCAGTACTTC. Translating gives CASTWTGGVETQYF. The whole variable domain, filled in from reference TRBV28 and TRBJ2-5, reads DVKVTQSSRYLVKRTGEKVFLECVQDMDHENMFWYRQDPGLGLRLIYFSYDVKMKEKGDIPEGYSVSREKKERFSLILESASTNQTSMYLCASTWTGGVETQYFGPGTRLLVL.